Following are 18 T cell receptor beta chains from one sample sequenced in a study of T-cell memory formation after mild COVID-19. In TCRdb, the 5' RACE reads were re-called with MiXCR into one record per CDR3 protein. The sample lists about 140,000 distinct CDR3 sequences; 15% to 20% were seen once. Sample: PBMCs or a T cell subset sorted from them (not recorded which). The receptors were sampled from an adult woman who had mild COVID-19 (a few samples of this study predate the infection). Cell type and time point are not known.

The chain joins TRBV5-1 to TRBJ2-7; 11 bases agree with TRBD1. Germline CDR1 is SGHRS and CDR2 is YFSETQ. The V and J ends lost 2 bases and 7 bases, in that order; junction bases with no gene match: 2. CDR3 length: 13 amino acids. The CDR3 here is CASSLGTGGEQYF. The CDR3 nucleotides read TGCGCCAGCAGCTTAGGGACAGGGGGTGAGCAGTACTTC.

This clonotype was seen a few times. The chain recombines TRBV6-5 with TRBJ2-3; D uncertain. V lost 6 bases and J 8 bases, leaving 18 bases between the germline ends. Per germline, CDR1 MNHEY and CDR2 SVGAGI. The CDR3 runs to 14 residues. In nucleotides, the CDR3 is TGTGCCAGCAGCCCCTCAGGCTTTAGGAGTACGCAGTATTTT. It encodes CASSPSGFRSTQYF.

This chain connects TRBV5-1 to TRBJ1-1, with a tentative D call TRBD1 (6 bases). The CDR3 is made up of 15 amino acids. The V and J ends lost 0 bases and 0 bases respectively, with 9 bases between them. Germline loops: CDR1 SGHRS, CDR2 YFSETQ. As DNA, the CDR3 is TGCGCCAGCAGCTTGGTTACAGGGTTGAACACTGAAGCTTTCTTT. Encoded protein: CASSLVTGLNTEAFF.

This clonotype was observed a few times. The gene calls are TRBV24-1 and TRBJ2-5, with TRBD2 identical over 8 bases. CDR1 is KGHDR, CDR2 SFDVKD, per germline. J gave up 5 bases and V 4 bases, and 5 bases lay outside the gene matches. This CDR3 region has 14 residues. The CDR3 region has the DNA TGTGCCACCAGTGAGGGTAGCGGGGTGGAGACCCAGTACTTC. It specifies CATSEGSGVETQYF.

The chain is built from TRBV6-6 and TRBJ1-1; D is ambiguous. Germline V gene data show CDR1 as MNHNY and CDR2 as SVGAGI (reference sequence). CDR3 length equals 13 residues. Trimming cost V 5 bases and J 11 bases, with 18 bases left between them. CDR3 loop: CASSPDRPGWAFF. The CDR3 DNA reads TGTGCCAGCAGTCCGGACCGCCCCGGCTGGGCTTTCTTT.

This clonotype appeared once. The genes are TRBV9 and TRBJ1-3; no reliable D call. Trimming removed 3 bases from V and 4 bases from J, with 11 bases in between. The CDR3 extends over 14 amino acids. Germline lookup yields CDR1 SGDLS and CDR2 YYNGEE. The CDR3 DNA follows: TGTGCCAGCAGCGCCGGTATATCCGGAAACACCATATATTTT. Translated, it gives CASSAGISGNTIYF.

This chain joins TRBV7-9 and TRBJ2-1; TRBD2 is a possible D gene (5 bases). This CDR3 contains 15 residues. Germline loops: CDR1 SEHNR, CDR2 FQNEAQ (reference sequence). The ends were cut back, 0 bases at V and 7 bases at J, with 13 bases in the middle. DNA for the CDR3: TGTGCCAGCAGCTTAGCGGCGGGTTGGGTGAATGAGCAGTTCTTC. This translates into CASSLAAGWVNEQFF.

In this sample, this clonotype turned up many times. V and J are TRBV3-1 and TRBJ2-7, with 12 nucleotides matching TRBD2. This CDR3 is 15 amino acids long. Trimming removed 4 bases from V and 6 bases from J; junction bases left unmatched: 7. The germline CDR1 and CDR2 sequences are LGHDT and YNNKEL (reference sequence). This chain's CDR3 is CASSPRTSGVGEQYF. The CDR3 DNA sequence: TGTGCCAGCAGCCCCCGGACTAGCGGGGTCGGCGAGCAGTACTTC.

In this sample, this clonotype turned up a few times. This rearrangement joins TRBV6-2 or TRBV6-3 to TRBJ2-1; 11 nucleotides match TRBD2. Germline trimming cut 6 bases from V and 5 bases from J; bases unmatched to any gene: 6. Germline V CDR1 and CDR2: MNHEY, SVGEGT. This CDR3 comprises 15 residues. CDR3 protein: CASSDLAGGHNEQFF. For the CDR3, the DNA is TGTGCCAGCAGCGATCTAGCGGGAGGACACAATGAGCAGTTCTTC.

This clonotype has a count of ten or more. V is TRBV7-2 and J is TRBJ2-3, with 9 bases identical to TRBD2. CDR1 is SGHTA and CDR2 is FQGNSA in the germline V gene. After removal of 3 bases from V and 4 bases from J, the junction contained 5 bases not matched to a gene. This CDR3 spans 15 amino acids. Here the CDR3 reads CASSFGGGASDTQYF. Here the CDR3 DNA reads TGTGCCAGCAGCTTCGGCGGGGGGGCCTCAGATACGCAGTATTTT.

This sequence joins TRBV11-2 and TRBJ2-3, with 8 positions matching TRBD2. The trim removed 5 bases at V and 1 base at J, leaving 11 bases unmatched. This CDR3 comprises 17 residues. CDR1 SGHAT and CDR2 FQNNGV come from the germline V gene. The CDR3 loop is CASSQSLGAGGTDTQYF. The CDR3 nucleotides read TGTGCCAGCAGCCAGAGTCTGGGAGCGGGGGGCACAGATACGCAGTATTTT.

This rearrangement joins TRBV5-1 to TRBJ2-1; D not certain. V lost 2 bases to trimming and J lost 4 bases, with 10 bases between them. The CDR3 length is 14 residues. The V gene's germline CDR1 is SGHRS and CDR2 YFSETQ. Here the CDR3 reads CASSFRRMYNEQFF. The CDR3 DNA follows: TGCGCCAGCAGCTTCAGGCGGATGTACAATGAGCAGTTCTTC. Full variable domain (outside the CDR3, taken from reference TRBV5-1 and TRBJ2-1): KAGVTQTPRYLIKTRGQQVTLSCSPISGHRSVSWYQQTPGQGLQFLFEYFSETQRNKGNFPGRFSGRQFSNSRSEMNVSTLELGDSALYLCASSFRRMYNEQFFGPGTRLTVL.

This sequence joins TRBV5-1 and TRBJ2-1, with 11 bases matching TRBD2. After removal of 5 bases from V and 10 bases from J, the junction contained 11 bases not matched to a gene. CDR1 is SGHRS and CDR2 is YFSETQ in the germline V gene. CDR3 size: 15 residues. CDR3 protein: CASRIGTSGSGEQFF. In DNA, the CDR3 is TGCGCCAGCAGAATTGGTACTAGCGGGAGCGGAGAGCAGTTCTTC. The full variable domain, rest sourced from reference TRBV5-1 and TRBJ2-1, is KAGVTQTPRYLIKTRGQQVTLSCSPISGHRSVSWYQQTPGQGLQFLFEYFSETQRNKGNFPGRFSGRQFSNSRSEMNVSTLELGDSALYLCASRIGTSGSGEQFFGPGTRLTVL.

The V gene is TRBV30, the J gene TRBJ2-7; 8 bases align to TRBD1. The CDR3 extends over 15 amino acids. CDR1 and CDR2 (germline): GTSNPN, SVGIG (reference sequence). The ends lost 3 bases at V and 0 bases at J; junction bases unmatched: 7. The CDR3 is CAWRRTGPYSYEQYF. Here the CDR3 DNA reads TGTGCCTGGAGGCGGACAGGGCCTTACTCCTACGAGCAGTACTTC.

This clonotype was seen only a few times. The chain joins TRBV11-2 to TRBJ2-4, with 12 bases lining up with TRBD1. The CDR3 has 15 amino acids. V lost 7 bases, J lost 6 bases, and 7 bases stayed unmatched. CDR1 SGHAT and CDR2 FQNNGV come from the germline V gene. The CDR3 coding sequence is TGTGCCAGCAACCCCTGGGGACAGGGGGCAAACATTCAGTACTTC. It specifies CASNPWGQGANIQYF. Complete variable domain (other parts from reference TRBV11-2 and TRBJ2-4): EAGVAQSPRYKIIEKRQSVAFWCNPISGHATLYWYQQILGQGPKLLIQFQNNGVVDDSQLPKDRFSAERLKGVDSTLKIQPAKLEDSAVYLCASNPWGQGANIQYFGAGTRLSVL.

There are many counts of this clonotype. The chain carries TRBV5-1 and TRBJ2-1; D may correspond to TRBD1 or TRBD2 (5 bases each). This CDR3 contains 15 residues. The V gene lost 4 bases and the J gene lost 3 bases, with 14 bases spanning the gap. Germline CDR1 reads SGHRS; CDR2 reads YFSETQ. CDR3 amino acids: CASSPRDPDYNEQFF. The CDR3 coding sequence is TGCGCCAGCAGCCCCCGGGACCCGGACTACAATGAGCAGTTCTTC. The whole variable domain, remainder taken from reference TRBV5-1 and TRBJ2-1, is KAGVTQTPRYLIKTRGQQVTLSCSPISGHRSVSWYQQTPGQGLQFLFEYFSETQRNKGNFPGRFSGRQFSNSRSEMNVSTLELGDSALYLCASSPRDPDYNEQFFGPGTRLTVL.

V gene TRBV29-1 combines with J gene TRBJ1-2; the D is unclear. The CDR3 has 13 residues. The V gene lost 5 bases and the J gene lost 10 bases, with 20 bases spanning the gap. Germline V CDR1 and CDR2: SQVTM, ANQGSEA. CDR3 DNA: TGCAGCGTTCTCCCGGAACCCCGACTTCCCTACACCTTC. Its translation is CSVLPEPRLPYTF.

CDR3 nucleotides: TGTGCCAGCAGTGTGACAGGGGAATACTATGGCTACACCTTC. Translating it yields CASSVTGEYYGYTF. The chain joins TRBV12-3 or TRBV12-4 to TRBJ1-2; 8 bases align to TRBD1. This CDR3 has 14 residues. The junction had 5 bases not matched to a gene; V was cut back by 5 bases and J by 3 bases.